The clone carrying this TCR beta chain was detected only once. These data are taken from a study of blood T cell repertoires in COVID-19. Participants' own reports of clinical history determined their cohort assignment. Germline CDR1 reads SGHRS; CDR2 reads YFSETQ. The CDR3 runs 12 residues. The V and J ends lost 0 bases and 5 bases respectively, with 5 bases between them. The table came from immunoSEQ multiplex PCR; TCRdb's copy has only in-frame clones and leaves some out. The sample lists some 290,000 clones; about nine tenths were seen once. The J gene is TRBJ2-5, the V gene TRBV5-1; D ambiguous. Sequencing was performed on PBMCs or T cells enriched from blood (not recorded which). The clonotype originates from a woman aged 40 to 50 with acute COVID-19. Here the CDR3 DNA reads TGCGCCAGCAGCTTGGACGGGGAGACCCAGTACTTC. This gives the protein CASSLDGETQYF.